The 3 T cell receptor beta chains given below trace back to one sample, sequenced in a study of spatial heterogeneity in lung cancer. Time point: blood at routine non-recurrence follow-up after resection. TCRdb redid the calling of the 5' RACE reads with MiXCR, one entry per CDR3 protein. The sample lists under 150,000 distinct CDR3 sequences, 10% to 11% occurring once. The specimen comprised PBMCs, sampled at follow-up. Source of these receptors: a female donor with early-stage non-small cell lung cancer.

This clonotype was counted many times. This chain joins TRBV20-1 and TRBJ2-7, with D possibly TRBD1 on 7 matching bases. V was shortened by 0 bases and J by 4 bases, with 10 bases between the two germline ends. CDR1 DFQATT and CDR2 SNEGSKA come from the germline V gene (reference sequence). The CDR3 covers 13 residues. CDR3 region: CSARDSGGYEQYV. CDR3 sequence (DNA): TGCAGTGCTAGAGATTCAGGGGGGTACGAGCAGTACGTC.

This sequence joins TRBV12-3 or TRBV12-4 and TRBJ1-1; D may be TRBD1 (5 bases). Deletions cut 4 bases from V and 1 base from J, with 19 bases between. The CDR3 contains 17 residues. CDR3 loop: CASSSRQIRGRNTEAFF. The CDR3 region has the DNA TGTGCCAGCAGTTCACGACAGATAAGGGGTCGGAACACTGAAGCTTTCTTT.

The V and J genes are TRBV24-1 and TRBJ2-2; D could derive from TRBD1 or TRBD2 (6 bases each). V lost 7 bases, J lost 8 bases, and 16 bases lay in between. CDR1 and CDR2 from the germline V gene are KGHDR and SFDVKD. CDR3 size: 14 residues. The CDR3: CATRSGGPPGELFF. CDR3 in DNA: TGTGCCACCAGATCCGGGGGCCCCCCGGGGGAGCTGTTTTTT.